Described below is a single TCR beta chain sequence and its context. Its antigen is still unknown. The data derive from a study of cytomegalovirus exposure and HLA in healthy donors. Study-wide background: About 79% of more than 300 genotyped donors fell in the Caucasian-associated ancestry cluster. Regarding the study as a whole: Generally TCR sequences proved uncommon, though certain public TCRs appeared in numerous donors.

The PCR made use of 60 Vbeta and 13 Jbeta primers. Sequencing used immunoSEQ multiplex PCR; TCRdb keeps in-frame clones, though not all of them. This sample has about 270,000 clones, with just over 70% found just once. The CDR3 is 16 amino acids. Trimming shortened V by 3 bases and J by 0 bases, and 13 bases separated the two germline ends. The germline gives CDR1 SGHRS, CDR2 YFSETQ. The clonotype originates from a female donor in good health and CMV-seronegative. Sequencing input: PBMCs. The gene calls are TRBV5-1 and TRBJ1-3; tentative D call: TRBD1 (6 bases). CDR3 in DNA: TGCGCCAGCAGCTCCGGGACACCTAACTCTGGAAACACCATATATTTT. Its translation: CASSSGTPNSGNTIYF.